Following are 8 T cell receptor beta chains from one sample sequenced in a study of blood T cell repertoires in COVID-19. Produced via immunoSEQ multiplex PCR; TCRdb's table is partial and in-frame only. Here the sample spans approximately 190,000 clones, 82% being singletons. Sequencing input: peripheral blood. These receptors originate from a woman between 55 and 75 years old with COVID-19, enrolled during active disease.

The genes are TRBV7-3 and TRBJ2-2; D uncertain. Looked up from germline, CDR1 is SGHTA and CDR2 is FQGTGA. Trimming took off 5 bases at V and 4 bases at J, with 11 bases between the two ends. The CDR3 has 14 residues. The CDR3 loop is CASSRSGGTGELFF. The CDR3 coding sequence is TGTGCCAGCAGCCGGTCCGGCGGCACCGGGGAGCTGTTTTTT.

This clone was seen a handful of times. The chain combines TRBV7-2 with TRBJ1-4; 8 bases fit TRBD1. The CDR3 loop spans 14 amino acids. Germline CDR1 is SGHTA and CDR2 is FQGNSA. The J segment lost 4 bases and the V segment lost 6 bases, leaving 4 bases of the junction unmatched. The CDR3 region has the DNA TGTGCCAGCAGATGGGACAGGAGTAATGAAAAACTGTTTTTT. Translated: CASRWDRSNEKLFF.

This clone was detected only once. The chain recombines TRBV7-2 with TRBJ1-5, with D maybe TRBD1 (6 bases). The CDR3 length is 14 residues. V was trimmed by 5 bases and J by 4 bases, leaving 12 bases between them. CDR1 and CDR2 from the germline V gene are SGHTA and FQGNSA. The CDR3 here is CASSVGTPNQPQHF. CDR3 DNA: TGTGCCAGCAGCGTCGGGACACCGAATCAGCCCCAGCATTTT.

The chain uses TRBV9 and TRBJ1-2; 8 nucleotides agree with TRBD1. CDR3 size: 12 residues. V dropped 3 bases and J dropped 7; count of bases not matched to a gene: 2. Germline CDR1 SGDLS, CDR2 YYNGEE. CDR3 in amino acids: CASSGRGLGYTF. The CDR3 nucleotides read TGTGCCAGCAGCGGCAGGGGGCTTGGCTACACCTTC.

The chain links TRBV7-9 to TRBJ1-1, with TRBD1 matching 8 bases. The CDR3 has 14 residues. Germline CDR1 reads SEHNR; CDR2 reads FQNEAQ (reference sequence). J lost 5 bases, V lost 5 bases, and 7 bases had no gene match. This CDR3 reads CASSPQGAGTEAFF. The CDR3 region has the DNA TGTGCCAGCAGCCCTCAGGGGGCGGGTACTGAAGCTTTCTTT.

The chain employs TRBV4-1 and TRBJ1-4; D possibly corresponds to TRBD1 (5 bases). V was shortened by 0 bases and J by 8 bases, with 13 bases between the two germline ends. The CDR3 length is 15 residues. Germline CDR1 reads MGHRA; CDR2 reads YSYEKL. CDR3: CASSQEVGVREKLFF. CDR3 bases: TGCGCCAGCAGCCAAGAAGTAGGGGTCCGAGAAAAACTGTTTTTT.

This clone was detected a few times. The chain joins TRBV7-2 to TRBJ1-3; 7 nucleotides line up with TRBD1. V was clipped by 3 bases and J by 2 bases; unmatched bases: 4. The CDR3 has 15 residues. CDR1 is SGHTA and CDR2 is FQGNSA in the germline V gene. The CDR3 sequence is CASSLDRNPGNTIYF. The CDR3 DNA reads as TGTGCCAGCAGCTTGGACAGGAACCCTGGAAACACCATATATTTT.

This rearrangement joins TRBV11-2 to TRBJ2-3; TRBD1 matches 7 bases. This CDR3 spans 15 amino acids. J was trimmed by 3 bases and V by 5 bases; bases with no gene match: 8. Germline V gene lookup returns CDR1 SGHAT and CDR2 FQNNGV. The DNA of the CDR3 is TGTGCCAGCAGCCCGACAGGGATTCGGACAGATACGCAGTATTTT. Encoded protein: CASSPTGIRTDTQYF.